Listed here are 26 T cell receptor beta chains from one sample, sequenced in a study of shared clonotypes between healthy human individuals. Profiling relied on immunoSEQ multiplex PCR, and the TCRdb table lists in-frame clones only, not all of them. The repertoire holds 2.5 million or so clones, with roughly 92% as singletons. The sequenced material came from naive CD4+ T cells sorted from blood. The subset was: CD45RA+ positively selected. The source of these receptors is a man aged 18 to 35 in good health.

V usage is TRBV6-4 and J usage is TRBJ2-3, with TRBD2 matching over 8 bases. This CDR3 has 15 amino acids. The junction had 7 bases not matched to a gene; V was cut back by 4 bases and J by 4 bases. Germline-derived CDR1 and CDR2 are MRHNA and SNTAGT. CDR3 loop: CASSVEAGVADTQYF. CDR3 nucleotides: TGTGCCAGCAGTGTGGAAGCGGGGGTTGCAGATACGCAGTATTTT.

The V and J genes are TRBV5-1 and TRBJ2-7; D might be TRBD2 (5 bases). V lost 4 bases and J 2 bases, leaving 13 bases between the germline ends. There are 14 residues in the CDR3. CDR1 SGHRS and CDR2 YFSETQ come from the germline V gene. This CDR3 reads CASSPNSLAYEQYF. In DNA, the CDR3 is TGCGCCAGCAGCCCCAACTCACTAGCCTACGAGCAGTACTTC.

The chain uses TRBV11-2 and TRBJ2-1; possible D gene TRBD2, 5 bases. The CDR3 length is 15 residues. Trimming pared 6 bases from V and 5 bases from J, leaving 17 bases between. Germline V gene lookup returns CDR1 SGHAT and CDR2 FQNNGV. Here the CDR3 reads CASSPQGGVDNEQFF. CDR3 nucleotides: TGTGCCAGCAGTCCCCAAGGAGGAGTCGACAATGAGCAGTTCTTC.

This chain links TRBV19 with TRBJ1-1; D perhaps matches TRBD1 (6 bases). The germline CDR1 and CDR2 sequences are LNHDA and SQIVND (reference sequence). The CDR3 runs to 13 residues. V dropped 10 bases and J dropped 1 base, with 13 bases sitting between them. CDR3 in DNA: TGTGCCATTAGACCGGACAGGAACACTGAAGCTTTCTTT. Encoded protein: CAIRPDRNTEAFF. The full variable domain, with the rest looked up from reference TRBV19 and TRBJ1-1, is DGGITQSPKYLFRKEGQNVTLSCEQNLNHDAMYWYRQDPGQGLRLIYYSQIVNDFQKGDIAEGYSVSREKKESFPLTVTSAQKNPTAFYLCAIRPDRNTEAFFGQGTRLTVV.

The chain employs TRBV7-2 and TRBJ1-4; unclear D gene. Germline-derived CDR1 and CDR2 are SGHTA and FQGNSA. Trimming cost V 3 bases and J 7 bases, with 6 bases left between them. The CDR3 is made up of 12 amino acids. CDR3 residues: CASSFLGEKLFF. The CDR3 nucleotides are TGTGCCAGCAGCTTCTTAGGTGAAAAACTGTTTTTT.

The chain carries TRBV5-1 and TRBJ2-3; TRBD2 matches 10 bases. CDR3 length equals 16 residues. Germline V gene data show CDR1 as SGHRS and CDR2 as YFSETQ. V dropped 4 bases and J dropped 5; count of bases not matched to a gene: 10. The DNA for the CDR3 is TGCGCCAGCAGCCCTACTAGCGGGGCTAACCTAGATACGCAGTATTTT. Amino acid sequence: CASSPTSGANLDTQYF.

This sequence joins TRBV29-1 and TRBJ1-1; 8 bases fit TRBD1. The CDR3 is 14 amino acids. Germline values: CDR1 SQVTM, CDR2 ANQGSEA. Unmatched junction bases numbered 10, after V lost 6 bases and J lost 4 bases. CDR3 bases: TGCAGCGTCGAAAATCAGGGGGCCGCCACTGAAGCTTTCTTT. Translation gives CSVENQGAATEAFF.

The chain is built from TRBV5-6 and TRBJ1-6; D is ambiguous. The germline gives CDR1 SGHDT, CDR2 YYEEEE. The length of the CDR3 is 14 residues. The V end was cut by 0 bases, the J end by 10 bases, with 11 bases between. CDR3 coding DNA: TGTGCCAGCAGCTTGGGGCACATCAACTCACCCCTCCACTTT. Its translation is CASSLGHINSPLHF.

A note on this clone: The same CDR3 also results from other DNA sequences found in this sample. The chain employs TRBV5-1 and TRBJ2-1, with 8 nucleotides matching TRBD1. Germline CDR1 SGHRS, CDR2 YFSETQ. This CDR3 has 15 residues. V was clipped by 0 bases and J by 4 bases; unmatched bases: 3. The CDR3 region has the DNA TGCGCCAGCAGCTTGGAGGACAGGGTATACAATGAGCAGTTCTTC. Translated: CASSLEDRVYNEQFF.

This chain uses TRBV5-5 with TRBJ2-7; 10 nucleotides agree with TRBD2. The germline gives CDR1 SGHKS, CDR2 YYEKEE (reference sequence). V lost 0 bases and J lost 9; bases outside the gene matches: 12. The CDR3 is 16 amino acids. The CDR3 DNA reads as TGTGCCAGCAGCTTGGCAGTGTCTAGCGGGAGTGATTGGCAGTACTTC. Its translation: CASSLAVSSGSDWQYF.

The chain joins TRBV2 to TRBJ2-7; no definite D call. The germline gives CDR1 SNHLY, CDR2 FYNNEI. This CDR3 region has 15 residues. V was clipped by 1 base and J by 2 bases, with 12 bases between them. CDR3 in amino acids: CASSEEVGRTYEQYF. In DNA form, the CDR3 reads TGTGCCAGCAGTGAAGAAGTGGGCAGGACCTACGAGCAGTACTTC.

CDR3 nucleotides: TGTGCCAGCAAGCGGGGGGCCACCGGGGAGCTGTTTTTT. Translated, it gives CASKRGATGELFF. V gene TRBV11-3 combines with J gene TRBJ2-2, with 9 bases that match TRBD2. The germline V gene encodes CDR1 SGHNT and CDR2 YENEEA. This CDR3 is 13 amino acids long. With 7 bases clipped from V and 4 bases from J, the junction kept 1 base outside the gene matches.

The chain has TRBV2 and TRBJ2-2; D is unresolved. V was shortened by 5 bases and J by 1 base, with 14 bases between the two germline ends. The germline V gene has CDR1 SNHLY and CDR2 FYNNEI. The CDR3 covers 16 residues. The CDR3: CASSRLVARNTGELFF. In nucleotides, the CDR3 is TGTGCCAGCAGTCGCCTAGTTGCCCGGAACACCGGGGAGCTGTTTTTT.

This chain uses TRBV4-1 with TRBJ2-1, with 12 nucleotides matching TRBD2. Germline V gene data show CDR1 as MGHRA and CDR2 as YSYEKL. Trimming removed 1 base from V and 5 bases from J; junction bases left unmatched: 3. The CDR3 is 16 residues long. The DNA for the CDR3 is TGCGCCAGCAGCCAAGTACTAGCGGGAGGCAACAATGAGCAGTTCTTC. Translation gives CASSQVLAGGNNEQFF.

A remark on this clone: With a much larger clone just one base away, this may be a read error. The gene calls are TRBV7-9 and TRBJ1-1; possibly TRBD1 for D (5 bases). CDR1 and CDR2 (germline): SEHNR, FQNEAQ (reference sequence). There are 13 residues in the CDR3. The CDR3 bases are TGTGCCGGCAGGTCACAGGTGAACACTGAAGCTTTCTTT. Translated, it gives CAGRSQVNTEAFF. The full variable domain, completed using reference TRBV7-9 and TRBJ1-1, is DTGVSQNPRHKITKRGQNVTFRCDPISEHNRLYWYRQTLGQGPEFLTYFQNEAQLEKSRLLSDRFSAERPKGSFSTLEIQRTEQGDSAMYLCAGRSQVNTEAFFGQGTRLTVV.

This clone showed up just once. This sample includes further DNA sequences coding for the same CDR3. The genes are TRBV2 and TRBJ1-5; D gene uncertain. V was cut by 6 bases and J by 1 base, with 7 bases left in between. Germline values: CDR1 SNHLY, CDR2 FYNNEI. The length of the CDR3 is 13 residues. CDR3 region: CASSSDSNQPQHF. CDR3 DNA sequence: TGTGCCAGCAGCTCAGACAGCAATCAGCCCCAGCATTTT.

The chain uses TRBV19 and TRBJ2-6; 8 nucleotides match TRBD1. The germline CDR1 and CDR2 sequences are LNHDA and SQIVND (reference sequence). V shed 6 bases and J 1 base; nucleotides not matched to a gene: 11. This CDR3 is 18 amino acids long. This CDR3 reads CASRMYGQGNSGANVLTF. Here the CDR3 DNA reads TGTGCCAGTAGGATGTACGGACAGGGTAATTCTGGGGCCAACGTCCTGACTTTC.

The V call is TRBV9, the J call TRBJ2-5, with 8 bases aligning to TRBD2. V shed 3 bases and J 5 bases; nucleotides not matched to a gene: 6. Germline CDR1 is SGDLS and CDR2 is YYNGEE. CDR3 length equals 14 residues. The CDR3 DNA reads as TGTGCCAGCAGCGGCGGGACTAGTAGGGAGACCCAGTACTTC. Its protein product is CASSGGTSRETQYF.

This clone was seen just once. This chain joins TRBV5-1 and TRBJ2-3; D is possibly TRBD2 (6 bases). Trimming took off 0 bases at V and 3 bases at J, with 11 bases between the two ends. Germline-derived CDR1 and CDR2 are SGHRS and YFSETQ. This CDR3 has 15 residues. The CDR3 is CASSLGERGTDTQYF. As DNA, the CDR3 is TGCGCCAGCAGCTTGGGGGAACGGGGGACAGATACGCAGTATTTT.

The chain combines TRBV28 with TRBJ1-4, with TRBD1 as a possible D gene (5 bases). Germline V gene data show CDR1 as MDHEN and CDR2 as SYDVKM. There are 15 residues in the CDR3. V was clipped by 5 bases and J by 2 bases, with 12 bases between them. As DNA, the CDR3 is TGTGCCAGCAGTGCACCGGGACCCACTAATGAAAAACTGTTTTTT. It codes for CASSAPGPTNEKLFF.

As DNA, the CDR3 is TGTGCCAGCAGAGGACAGAACCCCTATGGCTACACCTTC. As protein: CASRGQNPYGYTF. This chain connects TRBV28 to TRBJ1-2; D is possibly TRBD1 (6 bases). V lost 6 bases and J 4 bases, leaving 12 bases between the germline ends. Germline V lookup: CDR1 MDHEN, CDR2 SYDVKM. This CDR3 is built from 13 residues.

This chain links TRBV2 with TRBJ2-5, with D possibly matching TRBD2 (6 bases). V was clipped by 5 bases and J by 7 bases, with 14 bases between them. CDR1 and CDR2 (germline): SNHLY, FYNNEI. This CDR3 has 13 amino acids. The CDR3 reads CASSRTEGGTQYF. The CDR3 DNA reads as TGTGCCAGCAGTAGAACGGAGGGCGGGACCCAGTACTTC.

This clone was recorded once. The V gene is TRBV10-1, the J gene TRBJ2-2; 10 positions agree with TRBD2. This CDR3 region has 20 residues. In germline, CDR1 is WNHNN, CDR2 SYGVQD (reference sequence). V lost 5 bases, J lost 6 bases, and 21 bases stayed unmatched. The CDR3 coding sequence is TGCGCCAGCAGTCCATCTTGGGATAGCGGGGGGCCGGTCGCGGCCGGGGAGCTGTTTTTT. Protein product: CASSPSWDSGGPVAAGELFF.

This chain links TRBV4-2 with TRBJ2-6, with 8 positions matching TRBD1. J gave up 1 base and V 1 base, and 6 bases lay outside the gene matches. The CDR3 is 18 residues long. Germline assignment: CDR1 LGHNA and CDR2 YNFKEQ. CDR3 nucleotides: TGTGCCAGCAGCCAAGTGGGACAGGTTCTTTCTGGGGCCAACGTCCTGACTTTC. Protein product: CASSQVGQVLSGANVLTF.

This clone was observed a handful of times. The chain combines TRBV27 with TRBJ1-5, with D uncertain. Germline-derived CDR1 and CDR2 are MNHEY and SMNVEV (reference sequence). V was pared by 2 bases and J by 2 bases, with 7 bases between. This CDR3 is 14 amino acids long. The CDR3 reads CASSLMSGNQPQHF. The DNA of the CDR3 is TGTGCCAGCAGTTTAATGAGTGGCAATCAGCCCCAGCATTTT.

The rearrangement uses TRBV7-9 and TRBJ1-1; D is possibly TRBD1 (5 bases). V shed 2 bases and J shed 4 bases, with 11 bases lying between them. Germline V gene lookup returns CDR1 SEHNR and CDR2 FQNEAQ (reference sequence). CDR3 size: 14 residues. The CDR3 loop is CASSLRGEATEAFF. The CDR3 DNA sequence: TGTGCCAGCAGCTTACGGGGGGAGGCCACTGAAGCTTTCTTT.